Described below is a single TCR beta chain sequence and its context. This sample was included in a study of shared clonotypes between healthy human individuals. This CDR3 region has 15 residues. V was cut by 7 bases and J by 0 bases, with 14 bases left in between. Germline CDR1 SGHVS, CDR2 FNYEAQ. The protocol was immunoSEQ multiplex PCR, while the TCRdb copy is restricted to in-frame clones and leaves out a portion. This table holds under 650,000 clones, 90% to 96% found once. The sequence was collected from a woman aged 25-40 years in good health. The chain employs TRBV7-6 and TRBJ2-3; D is uncertain. What was sequenced was naive CD4+ T cells sorted from blood. Subset denoted: CD45RA+ positively selected. The CDR3 loop reads CASTSRTASTDTQYF. The CDR3 DNA sequence: TGTGCCAGCACCTCCAGGACGGCGAGCACAGATACGCAGTATTTT.